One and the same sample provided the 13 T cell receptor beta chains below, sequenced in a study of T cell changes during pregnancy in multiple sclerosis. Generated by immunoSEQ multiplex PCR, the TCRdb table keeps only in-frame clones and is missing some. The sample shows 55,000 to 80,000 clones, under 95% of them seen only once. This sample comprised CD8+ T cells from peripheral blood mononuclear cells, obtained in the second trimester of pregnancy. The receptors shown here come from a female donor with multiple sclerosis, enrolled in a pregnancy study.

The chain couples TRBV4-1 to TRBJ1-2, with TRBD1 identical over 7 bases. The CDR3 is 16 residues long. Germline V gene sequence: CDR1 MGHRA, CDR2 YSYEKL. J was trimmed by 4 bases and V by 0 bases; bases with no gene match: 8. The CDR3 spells CASSQDLTGKGYGYTF. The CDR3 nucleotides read TGCGCCAGCAGCCAAGATCTGACAGGGAAAGGCTATGGCTACACCTTC.

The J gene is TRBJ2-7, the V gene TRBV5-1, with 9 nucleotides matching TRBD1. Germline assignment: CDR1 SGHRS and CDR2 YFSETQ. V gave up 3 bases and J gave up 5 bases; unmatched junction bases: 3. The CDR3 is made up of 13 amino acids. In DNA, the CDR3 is TGCGCCAGCAGCTGGGGGACAGGGAACGAGCAGTACTTC. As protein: CASSWGTGNEQYF.

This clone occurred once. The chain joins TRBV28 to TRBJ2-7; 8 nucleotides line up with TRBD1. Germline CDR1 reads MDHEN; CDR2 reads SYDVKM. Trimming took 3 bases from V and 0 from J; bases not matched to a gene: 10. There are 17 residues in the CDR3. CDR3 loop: CASSLSSSGTGSYEQYF. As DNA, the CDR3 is TGTGCCAGCAGTTTGTCCTCCTCGGGGACAGGCTCCTACGAGCAGTACTTC.

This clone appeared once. The CDR3 reads CASSGGTSGAYEQYF. DNA for the CDR3: TGTGCCAGCAGCGGAGGGACTAGCGGGGCTTACGAGCAGTACTTC. This chain connects TRBV9 to TRBJ2-7; 13 nucleotides align to TRBD2. The J segment lost 4 bases and the V segment lost 3 bases, leaving 4 bases of the junction unmatched. Germline assignment: CDR1 SGDLS and CDR2 YYNGEE. The CDR3 runs to 15 residues.

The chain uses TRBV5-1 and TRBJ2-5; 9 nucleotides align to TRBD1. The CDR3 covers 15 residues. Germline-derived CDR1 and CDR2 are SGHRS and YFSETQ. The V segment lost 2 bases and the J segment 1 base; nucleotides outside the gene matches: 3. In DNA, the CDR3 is TGCGCCAGCAGCTTAGGGACAGGGAGCCAAGAGACCCAGTACTTC. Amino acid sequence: CASSLGTGSQETQYF.

The CDR3 protein is CASSRRTNTGELFF. The CDR3 coding sequence is TGTGCCAGCAGCAGGAGAACGAACACCGGGGAGCTGTTTTTT. The chain recombines TRBV4-2 with TRBJ2-2, with D unresolved. This CDR3 has 14 residues. Trimming shortened V by 5 bases and J by 0 bases, and 7 bases separated the two germline ends. The germline V gene encodes CDR1 LGHNA and CDR2 YNFKEQ.

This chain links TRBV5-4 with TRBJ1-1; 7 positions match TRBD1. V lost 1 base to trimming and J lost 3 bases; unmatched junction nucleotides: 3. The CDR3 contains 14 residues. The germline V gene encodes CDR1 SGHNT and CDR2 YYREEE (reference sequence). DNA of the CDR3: TGTGCCAGCAGCTTGTCGACAGGGTACACTGAAGCTTTCTTT. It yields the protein CASSLSTGYTEAFF.

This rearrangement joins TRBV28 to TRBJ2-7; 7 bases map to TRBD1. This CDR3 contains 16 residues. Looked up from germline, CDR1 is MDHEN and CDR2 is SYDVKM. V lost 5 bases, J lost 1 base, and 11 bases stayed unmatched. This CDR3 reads CASSSVDRAISYEQYF. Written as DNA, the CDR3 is TGTGCCAGCAGTAGCGTAGACAGGGCGATTTCCTACGAGCAGTACTTC.

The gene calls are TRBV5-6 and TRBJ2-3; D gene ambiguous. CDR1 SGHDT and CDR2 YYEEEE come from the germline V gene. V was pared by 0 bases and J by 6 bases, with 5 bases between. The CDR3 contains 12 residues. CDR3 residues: CASSLGQDTQYF. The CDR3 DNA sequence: TGTGCCAGCAGCTTGGGGCAGGATACGCAGTATTTT.

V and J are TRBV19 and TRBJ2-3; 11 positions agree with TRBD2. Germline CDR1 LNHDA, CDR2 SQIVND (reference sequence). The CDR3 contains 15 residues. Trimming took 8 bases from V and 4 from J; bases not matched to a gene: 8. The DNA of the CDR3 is TGTGCCAGTGCCTTAGCGGGAGGGCCTGCAGATACGCAGTATTTT. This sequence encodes CASALAGGPADTQYF.

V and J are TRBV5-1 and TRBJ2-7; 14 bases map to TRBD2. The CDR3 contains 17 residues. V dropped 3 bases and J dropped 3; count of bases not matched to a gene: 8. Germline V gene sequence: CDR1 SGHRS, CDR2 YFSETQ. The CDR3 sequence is CASSSRTSGRIFYEQYF. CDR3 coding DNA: TGCGCCAGCAGCTCACGGACTAGCGGGAGGATATTCTACGAGCAGTACTTC. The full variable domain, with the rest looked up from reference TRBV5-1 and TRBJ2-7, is KAGVTQTPRYLIKTRGQQVTLSCSPISGHRSVSWYQQTPGQGLQFLFEYFSETQRNKGNFPGRFSGRQFSNSRSEMNVSTLELGDSALYLCASSSRTSGRIFYEQYFGPGTRLTVT.

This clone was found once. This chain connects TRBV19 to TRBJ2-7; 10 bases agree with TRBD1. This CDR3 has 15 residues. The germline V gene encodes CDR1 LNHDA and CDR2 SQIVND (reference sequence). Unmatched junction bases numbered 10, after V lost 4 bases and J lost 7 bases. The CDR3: CASSRGQGLSWEQYF. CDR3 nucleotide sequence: TGTGCCAGTAGTAGGGGACAGGGGCTTTCTTGGGAGCAGTACTTC.

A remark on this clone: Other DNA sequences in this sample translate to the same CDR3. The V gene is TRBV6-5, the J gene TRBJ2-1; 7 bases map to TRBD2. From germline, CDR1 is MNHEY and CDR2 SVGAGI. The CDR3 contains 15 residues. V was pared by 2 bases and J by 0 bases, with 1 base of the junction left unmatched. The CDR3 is CASSYGGSSYNEQFF. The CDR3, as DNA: TGTGCCAGCAGTTACGGCGGGAGCTCCTACAATGAGCAGTTCTTC.